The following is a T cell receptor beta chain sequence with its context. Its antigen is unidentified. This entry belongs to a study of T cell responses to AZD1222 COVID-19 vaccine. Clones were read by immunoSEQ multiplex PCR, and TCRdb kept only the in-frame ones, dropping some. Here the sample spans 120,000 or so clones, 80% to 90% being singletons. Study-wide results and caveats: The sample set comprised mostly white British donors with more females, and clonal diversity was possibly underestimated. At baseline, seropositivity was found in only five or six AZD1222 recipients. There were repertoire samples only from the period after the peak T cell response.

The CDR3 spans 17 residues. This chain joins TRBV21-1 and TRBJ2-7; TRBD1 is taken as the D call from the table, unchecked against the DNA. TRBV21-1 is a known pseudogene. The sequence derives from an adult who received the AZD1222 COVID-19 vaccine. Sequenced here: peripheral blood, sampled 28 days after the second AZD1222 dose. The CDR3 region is CASSKVKSRRRSYEQYF. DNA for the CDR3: TGTGCCAGCAGCAAAGTGAAGAGCAGGCGACGCTCCTACGAGCAGTACTTC.